A selection of T cell receptor beta chains follows, all from one sample in a study of cytomegalovirus exposure and HLA in healthy donors. Using immunoSEQ multiplex PCR, the repertoire was profiled, and TCRdb retains in-frame clones only, with some absent. The sample yields 150,000 to 250,000 clones, 82% seen once. The source material was PBMCs. Receptors were obtained from a boy aged 2 to 9 in good health and CMV-seronegative. Both conserved end residues are part of each CDR3. The D gene is left open where the match is weak. Clone size is shown for a subset of rows, as once, few, many or a class of expanded clone.

>TRBJ2-7|-|16|TRBD2|TRBV18
CASSPTGGGYSYEQYF
TGTGCCAGCTCACCAACAGGCGGGGGGTACTCCTACGAGCAGTACTTC
>TRBJ2-7|-|15|TRBD1|TRBV9
CASSVGGQGATEQYF
TGTGCCAGCAGCGTAGGAGGACAGGGGGCTACTGAGCAGTACTTC
>TRBJ2-2|-|17|-|TRBV7-2
CASSYPRGQTTTGELFF
TGTGCCAGCAGCTATCCCCGTGGGCAGACCACCACCGGGGAGCTGTTTTTT
>TRBJ1-2|-|14|-|TRBV15
CATSITVANYGYTF
TGTGCCACCAGTATAACAGTTGCTAACTATGGCTACACCTTC
>TRBJ2-3|-|14|-|TRBV6-1
CASNTWTETDTQYF
TGTGCCAGCAATACTTGGACAGAAACAGATACGCAGTATTTT
>TRBJ1-3|few|15|-|TRBV18
CASSPRAFSGNTIYF
TGTGCCAGCTCACCGCGGGCCTTCTCTGGAAACACCATATATTTT
>TRBJ1-4|-|14|-|TRBV11-2
CASSPRGGEEKLFF
TGTGCCAGCAGCCCCCGGGGGGGGGAGGAAAAACTGTTTTTT
>TRBJ1-6|once|14|-|TRBV4-1
CASSQAAYNSPLHF
TGCGCCAGCAGCCAAGCGGCCTATAATTCACCCCTCCACTTT
>TRBJ2-2|-|15|TRBD2|TRBV5-5
CASSWTSGVGGELFF
TGTGCCAGCAGCTGGACTAGCGGGGTAGGCGGGGAGCTGTTTTTT
>TRBJ2-7|few|15|TRBD2|TRBV5-6
CASSPYSGGTYEQYF
TGTGCCAGCAGCCCCTATAGCGGGGGGACCTACGAGCAGTACTTC
>TRBJ2-7|-|12|-|TRBV30
CAWGDTNYEQYF
TGTGCCTGGGGGGACACGAATTACGAGCAGTACTTC
>TRBJ2-7|-|15|-|TRBV7-2
CASSFQARASYEQYF
TGTGCCAGCAGCTTCCAAGCGAGGGCGTCCTACGAGCAGTACTTC
>TRBJ2-1|-|13|TRBD1|TRBV7-6
CASSNQGQGEQFF
TGTGCCAGCAGCAATCAGGGACAGGGAGAGCAGTTCTTC
>TRBJ2-1|few|13|TRBD1|TRBV5-6
CASSGQGWNEQFF
TGTGCCAGCAGCGGACAGGGTTGGAATGAGCAGTTCTTC
>TRBJ2-7|-|15|TRBD1|TRBV7-9
CSSSSNRDRAYEQYF
TGTTCCAGCAGCTCCAACCGGGACAGGGCCTACGAGCAGTACTTC
>TRBJ2-3|-|16|TRBD2|TRBV7-3
CASSFSGGAGTDTQYF
TGTGCCAGCAGCTTCAGCGGGGGGGCTGGTACAGATACGCAGTATTTT
>TRBJ2-7|-|14|TRBD1|TRBV7-9
CASSPDRGRYEQYF
TGTGCCAGCAGCCCGGACAGGGGGCGGTACGAGCAGTACTTC
>TRBJ1-2|-|17|TRBD1|TRBV18
CASSPGTGGPLSYGYTF
TGTGCCAGCTCACCCGGGACAGGGGGGCCTCTTAGCTATGGCTACACCTTC
>TRBJ1-1|-|13|TRBD1|TRBV6-5
CASTGTGSTEAFF
TGTGCCAGCACTGGGACAGGAAGCACTGAAGCTTTCTTT
>TRBJ2-1|-|15|-|TRBV5-4
CASSSAGTVYNEQFF
TGTGCCAGCAGCTCCGCCGGGACTGTCTACAATGAGCAGTTCTTC
>TRBJ2-2|-|15|-|TRBV28
CASSFLQGYTGELFF
TGTGCCAGCAGTTTCCTCCAGGGGTACACCGGGGAGCTGTTTTTT
>TRBJ2-1|-|22|TRBD1|TRBV18
CASSRTGGTGSGSTIAYNEQFF
TGTGCCAGCTCGCGTACCGGCGGGACAGGGTCGGGGTCAACCATCGCATACAATGAGCAGTTCTTC
>TRBJ2-3|-|14|TRBD2|TRBV15
CATSASGGADTQYF
TGTGCCACCAGCGCTAGCGGGGGGGCAGATACGCAGTATTTT
>TRBJ1-2|-|12|-|TRBV14
CASSQNRRLFSF
TGTGCCAGCAGCCAAAACCGGCGGCTTTTTTCCTTC
>TRBJ1-3|-|15|-|TRBV7-3
CASSLDGEKGNTIYF
TGTGCCAGCAGCTTAGACGGAGAGAAGGGAAACACCATATATTTT
>TRBJ2-4|-|18|TRBD2|TRBV4-1
CASTIGRGGGRAKNIQYF
TGCGCCAGCACCATTGGGCGGGGGGGCGGTAGGGCCAAAAACATTCAGTACTTC
>TRBJ2-7|once|14|-|TRBV18
CASSPTTGSYEQYF
TGTGCCAGCTCACCTACGACGGGCTCCTACGAGCAGTACTTC
>TRBJ2-5|once|13|-|TRBV18
CASSPGQQETQYF
TGTGCCAGCTCACCCGGACAGCAAGAGACCCAGTACTTC
>TRBJ1-2|-|11|-|TRBV20-1
CSARDQGTHTF
TGCAGTGCTAGAGATCAAGGGACTCACACCTTC
>TRBJ1-5|-|16|-|TRBV7-9
CASSLGTDNRNQPQHF
TGTGCCAGCAGCTTAGGGACAGATAATCGCAATCAGCCCCAGCATTTT
>TRBJ2-2|-|16|-|TRBV7-3
CASSLGWGEYTGELFF
TGTGCCAGCAGCTTGGGGTGGGGGGAGTACACCGGGGAGCTGTTTTTT
>TRBJ2-1|-|16|TRBD1|TRBV7-8
CASSLGEGQGANEQFF
TGTGCCAGCAGCTTAGGAGAGGGGCAGGGGGCGAATGAGCAGTTCTTC
>TRBJ2-3|-|14|TRBD2|TRBV7-2
CASSLRTSADTQYF
TGTGCCAGCAGCTTAAGGACTAGCGCAGATACGCAGTATTTT
>TRBJ1-1|-|14|-|TRBV13
CASSFYERNTEAFF
TGTGCCAGCAGCTTCTACGAAAGGAACACTGAAGCTTTCTTT
>TRBJ2-3|once|15|TRBD1|TRBV5-1
CASSANRGPRDTQYF
TGCGCCAGCAGCGCGAACAGGGGGCCGAGAGATACGCAGTATTTT
>TRBJ2-5|once|14|-|TRBV5-1
CASSLEATRETQYF
TGCGCCAGCAGCTTGGAAGCGACTAGGGAGACCCAGTACTTC
>TRBJ2-7|-|15|-|TRBV9
CASSVGGRAYYEQYF
TGTGCCAGCAGCGTAGGCGGGCGGGCTTACTACGAGCAGTACTTC
>TRBJ1-5|-|13|TRBD1|TRBV6-5
CASRDRDSQPQHF
TGTGCCAGCAGGGACAGGGACAGTCAGCCCCAGCATTTT
>TRBJ1-4|-|15|-|TRBV14
CASSHLDTANEKLFF
TGTGCCAGCAGCCATTTAGACACGGCTAATGAAAAACTGTTTTTT
>TRBJ1-1|-|14|-|TRBV9
CASSASHRDKEAFF
TGTGCCAGCAGCGCGTCACACAGGGATAAAGAAGCTTTCTTT
>TRBJ1-2|-|16|TRBD1|TRBV6-5
CASSYSMTGSNYGYTF
TGTGCCAGCAGTTACTCTATGACAGGGTCTAACTATGGCTACACCTTC
>TRBJ2-2|-|18|TRBD2|TRBV7-6
CASSSPRWSGRNTGELFF
TGTGCCAGCAGCTCCCCTAGATGGAGCGGGAGAAACACCGGGGAGCTGTTTTTT
>TRBJ2-1|-|16|TRBD2|TRBV5-6
CASSLYIRGAYNEQFF
TGTGCCAGCAGCTTGTATATCCGGGGGGCCTACAATGAGCAGTTCTTC
>TRBJ2-1|once|16|TRBD1|TRBV6-5
CASSYSTGDSYNEQFF
TGTGCCAGCAGTTACTCGACAGGGGACTCCTACAATGAGCAGTTCTTC
>TRBJ1-2|few|14|-|TRBV9
CASSEDQGNDGYTF
TGTGCCAGCAGCGAAGATCAGGGGAACGATGGCTACACCTTC
>TRBJ1-2|few|14|-|TRBV6-5
CASSHRPTGYGYTF
TGTGCCAGCAGCCATCGGCCGACGGGCTATGGCTACACCTTC
>TRBJ1-1|-|12|-|TRBV30
CAWSVLAVEAFF
TGTGCCTGGAGTGTACTAGCGGTTGAAGCTTTCTTT
>TRBJ2-1|once|13|-|TRBV15
CATSPVLDNEQFF
TGTGCCACCAGCCCCGTCCTAGACAATGAGCAGTTCTTC
>TRBJ2-5|-|15|-|TRBV7-8
CASSLARTVQETQYF
TGTGCCAGCAGCTTAGCAAGGACAGTTCAAGAGACCCAGTACTTC